This T cell receptor beta chain was observed in a study of blood T cell repertoires in COVID-19. Study in general: Acute-phase and convalescent COVID-19 samples originated in the United States, Italy and Spain. Sample material is recorded as cDNA or gDNA derived from T cells, B-cell-depleted T cells, or PBMCs.

This table comes from immunoSEQ multiplex PCR, and its TCRdb copy is limited to in-frame clones, with some not included. The sample yields 200,000 to 250,000 clones, roughly 86% seen once. There are 18 residues in the CDR3. From germline, CDR1 is MDHEN and CDR2 SYDVKM. With 9 bases clipped from V and 1 base from J, the junction kept 17 bases outside the gene matches. Which cohort a participant joined came from the clinical history participants gave. Material for sequencing was PBMCs or T cells enriched from blood (not recorded which). This chain uses TRBV28 with TRBJ2-1; 8 nucleotides line up with TRBD1. The receptor was derived from a woman between 50 and 59 years old who had recovered from COVID-19. The CDR3: CASPAQGATFGSYNEQFF. As DNA, the CDR3 is TGTGCCAGTCCGGCGCAGGGGGCGACATTCGGATCCTACAATGAGCAGTTCTTC.